A selection of T cell receptor beta chains follows, all from one sample in a study of blood T cell repertoires in COVID-19. Some clones are missing from TCRdb's copy, which holds only in-frame ones; the method was immunoSEQ multiplex PCR. The repertoire consists of nearly 45,000 clones, with more than 75% occurring once and the leading ten covering around 20%. The source material was peripheral blood. These receptors were taken from a man between 65 and 79 years old with acute or convalescent COVID-19. Both conserved end residues are part of each CDR3. D genes are given only for firm matches. Some rows have no size entry. The others give once, few or many, or a class for an expanded clone.

D gene: TRBD1; V gene: TRBV7-8; J gene: TRBJ1-4; clone size: few; CDR3 protein: CASSSRDRPFGKLFF; CDR3 DNA: TGTGCCAGCAGCTCAAGGGACAGGCCCTTTGGGAAACTGTTTTTT
D gene: NA; V gene: TRBV4-1; J gene: TRBJ1-3; clone size: NA; CDR3 protein: CASSQGDYSGNTIYF; CDR3 DNA: TGCGCCAGCAGCCAAGGAGACTACTCTGGAAACACCATATATTTT
D gene: NA; V gene: TRBV4-2; J gene: TRBJ1-1; clone size: NA; CDR3 protein: CASSQRQNTEAFF; CDR3 DNA: TGTGCCAGCAGCCAGCGACAGAACACTGAAGCTTTCTTT
D gene: NA; V gene: TRBV5-4; J gene: TRBJ2-3; clone size: NA; CDR3 protein: CASSSSTRRDRADTQYF; CDR3 DNA: TGTGCCAGCAGCTCTTCGACTAGAAGAGATCGCGCAGATACGCAGTATTTT
D gene: TRBD1; V gene: TRBV27; J gene: TRBJ1-5; clone size: NA; CDR3 protein: CASSLGQGNQPQHF; CDR3 DNA: TGTGCCAGCAGTCTAGGACAGGGGAATCAGCCCCAGCATTTT
D gene: TRBD1; V gene: TRBV7-2; J gene: TRBJ2-7; clone size: NA; CDR3 protein: CASSLHPGTASYEQYF; CDR3 DNA: TGTGCCAGCAGCTTACACCCCGGGACAGCGTCCTACGAGCAGTACTTC
D gene: NA; V gene: TRBV29-1; J gene: TRBJ2-2; clone size: few; CDR3 protein: CSTRAGVGTGELFF; CDR3 DNA: TGCAGCACAAGGGCAGGGGTCGGCACCGGGGAGCTGTTTTTT
D gene: NA; V gene: TRBV11-2; J gene: TRBJ2-1; clone size: few; CDR3 protein: CASSLVSVRGQFF; CDR3 DNA: TGTGCCAGCAGCTTAGTCTCGGTCCGGGGGCAGTTCTTC
D gene: NA; V gene: TRBV30; J gene: TRBJ1-5; clone size: few; CDR3 protein: CAWRSGGNQPQHF; CDR3 DNA: TGTGCCTGGAGATCAGGGGGCAATCAGCCCCAGCATTTT
D gene: TRBD1; V gene: TRBV2; J gene: TRBJ1-5; clone size: NA; CDR3 protein: CASRGTGTAVQPQHF; CDR3 DNA: TGTGCCAGCAGGGGGACAGGGACAGCGGTTCAGCCCCAGCATTTT
D gene: TRBD2; V gene: TRBV6-6; J gene: TRBJ2-7; clone size: NA; CDR3 protein: CASRPGTSYEQYF; CDR3 DNA: TGTGCCAGCAGACCCGGGACTAGCTACGAGCAGTACTTC
D gene: TRBD1; V gene: TRBV6-5; J gene: TRBJ2-7; clone size: NA; CDR3 protein: CASTPDRAPYEQYF; CDR3 DNA: TGTGCCAGCACCCCGGACAGGGCGCCCTACGAGCAGTACTTC
D gene: TRBD1; V gene: TRBV3-1/TRBV3-2; J gene: TRBJ1-1; clone size: few; CDR3 protein: CASSPWTGNTEAFF; CDR3 DNA: TGTGCCAGCAGCCCTTGGACAGGGAACACTGAAGCTTTCTTT
D gene: TRBD2; V gene: TRBV29-1; J gene: TRBJ2-1; clone size: NA; CDR3 protein: CSVELSGGYNEQFF; CDR3 DNA: TGCAGCGTGGAACTAAGCGGGGGGTACAATGAGCAGTTCTTC
D gene: TRBD1; V gene: TRBV2; J gene: TRBJ1-6; clone size: NA; CDR3 protein: CASRGTGNSPLHF; CDR3 DNA: TGTGCCAGCAGGGGGACAGGGAATTCACCCCTCCACTTT
D gene: NA; V gene: TRBV5-6; J gene: TRBJ1-2; clone size: once; CDR3 protein: CASSLLTGGNYGYTF; CDR3 DNA: TGTGCCAGCAGCTTGTTGACGGGGGGCAACTATGGCTACACCTTC
D gene: NA; V gene: TRBV6-2/TRBV6-3; J gene: TRBJ1-1; clone size: few; CDR3 protein: CASSYRGPDTEAFF; CDR3 DNA: TGTGCCAGCAGTTACAGGGGCCCCGACACTGAAGCTTTCTTT